This T cell receptor (beta chain) came from a study of shared clonotypes between healthy human individuals. Germline-derived CDR1 and CDR2 are KGHSH and LQKENI. V was pared by 0 bases and J by 7 bases, with 6 bases between. The CDR3 spans 13 residues. Study-wide points: Naive CD4 clonotype sharing across several donors was about 5.3%. Generation probabilities were higher for clonotypes shared across all four sorted-subset donors than for unshared ones.

The donors were all Caucasian adults (living in Nashville, Tennessee). Splitting of CD4+ cells produced CD45RA+ naive and CD45RA-negative memory subsets. About this clone: Its antigen remains unidentified.

The method was immunoSEQ multiplex PCR; TCRdb's version includes in-frame clones alone and lacks a portion of them. This table has about 1.1 million clones, around three quarters appearing once. This sequence originates from a man aged 18 to 29 in good health. Some clones in this sample may be carry-over from other donors' samples. The V and J genes are TRBV18 and TRBJ1-4; the D is unclear. The sample was memory CD4+ T cells from PBMCs. Subset described: CD45RA-negative fraction. DNA of the CDR3: TGTGCCAGCTCACCACCCCAGCGTGAAAAACTGTTTTTT. The encoded protein is CASSPPQREKLFF.